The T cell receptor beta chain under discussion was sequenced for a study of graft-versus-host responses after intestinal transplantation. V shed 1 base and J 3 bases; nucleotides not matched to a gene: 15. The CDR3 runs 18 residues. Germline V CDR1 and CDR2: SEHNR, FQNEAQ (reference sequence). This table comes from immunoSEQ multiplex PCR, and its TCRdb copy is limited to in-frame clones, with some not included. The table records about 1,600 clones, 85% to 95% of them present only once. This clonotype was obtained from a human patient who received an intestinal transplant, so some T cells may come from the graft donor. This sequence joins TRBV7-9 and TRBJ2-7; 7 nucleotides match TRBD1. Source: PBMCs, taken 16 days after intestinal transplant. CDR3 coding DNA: TGTGCCAGCAGCTTAGTATCCCCTCTGACAGGGTTTGTCTACGAGCAGTACTTC. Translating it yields CASSLVSPLTGFVYEQYF.